This TCR beta chain was sequenced in a study of cytomegalovirus exposure and HLA in healthy donors. The CDR3 spans 14 residues. V was pared by 1 base and J by 8 bases, with 7 bases of the junction left unmatched. Germline V gene sequence: CDR1 SEHNR, CDR2 FQNEAQ (reference sequence). Produced via immunoSEQ multiplex PCR; TCRdb's table is partial and in-frame only. The data hold about 160,000 clones, with 85% observed a single time. The sequence was collected from a man younger than 40 in good health and CMV-seropositive. The chain recombines TRBV7-9 with TRBJ1-2; TRBD1 agrees at 7 bases. The specimen sequenced was PBMCs. The CDR3 loop reads CASSLDRGQEGYTF. CDR3 DNA: TGTGCCAGCAGCTTAGACAGGGGTCAGGAGGGCTACACCTTC.